The rows below give T cell receptor beta chains drawn from one sample of a study of T cells after yellow fever vaccination. MiXCR was run by TCRdb on the 5' RACE reads, yielding one entry per CDR3 protein. The table has a few hundred thousand distinct CDR3 sequences, almost 4% seen once. This sample comprised PBMCs, obtained 5 days after the yellow fever booster vaccination. These receptors were obtained from a young man who received the YFV17D yellow fever vaccine. Each CDR3 is given with its conserved first and last residue. D genes are given only for firm matches. Only some rows state a clone size, as once, few, many or a class for expanded clones.

d_gene	len	abundance	v_gene	j_gene	CDR3aa	CDR3nt
TRBD2	15	many	TRBV5-1	TRBJ2-3	CASITPSGSTDTQYF	TGCGCCAGCATCACTCCTAGCGGGAGCACAGATACGCAGTATTTT
-	14	many	TRBV11-2	TRBJ2-2	CAMTRSSGTGELFF	TGTGCCATGACCCGGTCCTCAGGGACCGGGGAGCTGTTTTTT
-	16	many	TRBV7-9	TRBJ2-3	CASSLVGPKGIDTQYF	TGTGCCAGCAGCTTAGTTGGACCCAAGGGGATCGATACGCAGTATTTT
-	15	few	TRBV7-7	TRBJ2-5	CASSLEEGFGETQYF	TGTGCCAGCAGCTTAGAAGAAGGGTTCGGAGAGACCCAGTACTTC
TRBD1	16	-	TRBV5-1	TRBJ1-1	CASRAGQGAMNTEAFF	TGCGCCAGCAGGGCGGGACAGGGGGCGATGAACACTGAAGCTTTCTTT
TRBD1	15	-	TRBV5-1	TRBJ1-6	CASRLRGLGNSPLHF	TGCGCCAGCAGGCTAAGGGGGCTCGGTAATTCACCCCTCCACTTT
-	12	-	TRBV29-1	TRBJ2-2	CSVRQGTGELFF	TGCAGCGTTCGGCAGGGCACCGGGGAGCTGTTTTTT
-	18	few	TRBV7-9	TRBJ2-6	CASTETQGPYSGANVLTF	TGTGCCAGCACCGAGACGCAGGGACCTTACTCTGGGGCCAACGTCCTGACTTTC
-	14	many	TRBV5-1	TRBJ2-5	CASSGRGWGETQYF	TGCGCCAGCAGCGGCCGGGGATGGGGCGAGACCCAGTACTTC
TRBD2	17	many	TRBV28	TRBJ2-3	CASSPGTSGGVSDTQYF	TGTGCCAGCAGTCCCGGGACTAGCGGGGGAGTCTCAGATACGCAGTATTTT
TRBD2	16	-	TRBV7-2	TRBJ2-3	CASSLDGGGSSDTQYF	TGTGCCAGCAGCTTAGATGGGGGGGGGTCATCAGATACGCAGTATTTT
TRBD2	14	many	TRBV12-3/TRBV12-4	TRBJ2-3	CASSLGGGAHTQYF	TGTGCCAGCAGTTTGGGCGGGGGGGCTCATACGCAGTATTTT
-	15	few	TRBV7-3	TRBJ2-3	CASSRNQGSGDTQYF	TGTGCCAGCAGCCGGAATCAGGGTTCTGGGGATACGCAGTATTTT
TRBD1	19	many	TRBV6-5	TRBJ2-7	CASRPPKGRRDRGPYEQYF	TGTGCCAGCAGGCCTCCCAAAGGCCGCCGGGACAGGGGGCCTTACGAGCAGTACTTC
TRBD2	19	few	TRBV2	TRBJ2-1	CASSAATTQRGGSYNEQFF	TGTGCCAGCAGCGCCGCCACTACCCAGCGGGGGGGCTCCTACAATGAGCAGTTCTTC
-	14	-	TRBV5-6	TRBJ1-5	CASSLVGSYQPQHF	TGTGCCAGCAGCTTGGTGGGGAGTTATCAGCCCCAGCATTTT
-	16	many	TRBV4-2	TRBJ2-7	CASSQDRNKVSYEQYF	TGTGCCAGCAGCCAAGATAGAAACAAGGTGTCCTACGAGCAGTACTTC
-	12	-	TRBV30	TRBJ1-2	CAWTPGGYGYTF	TGTGCCTGGACCCCGGGAGGGTATGGCTACACCTTC
-	16	few	TRBV7-3	TRBJ2-1	CASSPRLGATYNEQFF	TGTGCCAGCAGCCCAAGGCTGGGGGCCACCTACAATGAGCAGTTCTTC
-	13	many	TRBV7-8	TRBJ1-2	CASSFEIYYGYTF	TGTGCCAGCAGCTTTGAAATTTACTATGGCTACACCTTC
-	13	many	TRBV7-6	TRBJ2-3	CASSLGRLDTQYF	TGTGCCAGCAGCTTAGGCCGTCTAGATACGCAGTATTTT
-	14	few	TRBV29-1	TRBJ2-3	CSVAFGLAADTQYF	TGCAGCGTTGCGTTCGGGCTAGCCGCAGATACGCAGTATTTT
-	13	many	TRBV7-2	TRBJ2-2	CASSGAVTGELFF	TGTGCCAGCAGCGGAGCGGTGACCGGGGAGCTGTTTTTT
TRBD1	16	many	TRBV6-5	TRBJ2-1	CASRLTGTVGDNEQFF	TGTGCCAGCAGGCTTACCGGGACAGTGGGGGACAATGAGCAGTTCTTC
-	14	-	TRBV7-9	TRBJ1-1	CASSSTTQGTEAFF	TGTGCCAGCAGCTCGACTACTCAGGGGACTGAAGCTTTCTTT
-	14	many	TRBV4-3	TRBJ2-2	CASSQPGDTGELFF	TGCGCCAGCAGCCAACCGGGGGACACCGGGGAGCTGTTTTTT
-	14	few	TRBV9	TRBJ2-7	CASSVGVTGYEQYF	TGTGCCAGCAGCGTAGGAGTCACTGGGTACGAGCAGTACTTC
-	19	many	TRBV9	TRBJ1-3	CASSVVETPGHLRGNTIYF	TGTGCCAGCAGCGTAGTCGAGACCCCGGGACACCTCCGAGGAAACACCATATATTTT
-	16	-	TRBV11-2	TRBJ2-1	CASSLARTGSYNEQFF	TGTGCCAGCAGCTTGGCGAGGACGGGGTCCTACAATGAGCAGTTCTTC
TRBD1	15	many	TRBV27	TRBJ1-1	CASSGRGLGNTEAFF	TGTGCCAGCAGCGGAAGGGGGCTCGGCAACACTGAAGCTTTCTTT
-	14	-	TRBV6-5	TRBJ1-4	CASRATVTNEKLFF	TGTGCCAGCCGTGCGACAGTTACTAATGAAAAACTGTTTTTT
-	14	-	TRBV9	TRBJ1-1	CASSEDLGGTEAFF	TGTGCCAGCAGCGAGGACCTCGGTGGTACTGAAGCTTTCTTT
TRBD1	15	-	TRBV12-3/TRBV12-4	TRBJ1-4	CASSPGDRPGIKLFF	TGTGCCAGCAGCCCGGGGGACAGGCCGGGTATCAAACTGTTTTTT
-	15	many	TRBV6-6	TRBJ1-2	CASSYEELARDGYTF	TGTGCCAGCAGTTACGAAGAGCTGGCCCGGGATGGCTACACCTTC
-	13	-	TRBV7-9	TRBJ2-5	CASSLAQRETQYF	TGTGCCAGCAGCTTAGCCCAAAGAGAGACCCAGTACTTC
TRBD1	13	many	TRBV5-1	TRBJ1-2	CASSLGTVGGYTF	TGCGCCAGCAGCTTAGGGACAGTTGGCGGCTACACCTTC
-	16	many	TRBV5-1	TRBJ2-3	CASSLVGFRSTDTQYF	TGCGCCAGCAGCTTGGTGGGGTTTAGGTCCACAGATACGCAGTATTTT
-	13	few	TRBV7-8	TRBJ2-5	CATLRGPQETQYF	TGTGCCACCCTCCGGGGGCCCCAAGAGACCCAGTACTTC
-	14	many	TRBV7-2	TRBJ2-5	CASSTRQRSETQYF	TGTGCCAGCAGCACCCGACAACGTAGCGAGACCCAGTACTTC
-	13	many	TRBV28	TRBJ1-5	CATYTGINQPQHF	TGTGCCACATACACGGGAATCAATCAGCCCCAGCATTTT
-	12	many	TRBV7-2	TRBJ1-1	CASSSTGNEAFF	TGTGCCAGCAGCTCTACAGGGAATGAAGCTTTCTTT
-	13	many	TRBV7-8	TRBJ2-5	CASTKPRGETQYF	TGTGCCAGCACCAAACCCAGGGGAGAGACCCAGTACTTC
-	14	-	TRBV20-1	TRBJ1-3	CSARVPLSGNTIYF	TGCAGTGCTAGAGTTCCGCTCTCTGGAAACACCATATATTTT
-	14	few	TRBV7-3	TRBJ2-2	CASSLSGESGELFF	TGTGCCAGCAGCTTGTCAGGGGAATCCGGGGAGCTGTTTTTT
-	16	few	TRBV4-1	TRBJ1-1	CASSRLPQTVNTEAFF	TGCGCCAGCAGCCGCCTCCCCCAGACAGTAAACACTGAAGCTTTCTTT
TRBD1	14	few	TRBV18	TRBJ2-7	CASSPWQGAYEQYF	TGTGCCAGCTCACCATGGCAGGGGGCCTACGAGCAGTACTTC
-	18	few	TRBV7-9	TRBJ2-6	CASSLQPGSGPGANVLTF	TGTGCCAGCAGCTTACAACCAGGGAGTGGTCCTGGGGCCAACGTCCTGACTTTC
-	12	many	TRBV30	TRBJ1-1	CAWSAGGGRAFF	TGTGCCTGGAGTGCCGGAGGGGGTCGAGCTTTCTTT
TRBD1	15	-	TRBV4-1	TRBJ2-1	CASSPRQGARHEQFF	TGCGCCAGCAGCCCGCGACAGGGAGCGCGACATGAGCAGTTCTTC
-	13	many	TRBV4-1	TRBJ1-1	CASSLRMNTEAFF	TGCGCCAGCAGCCTACGGATGAACACTGAAGCTTTCTTT
TRBD1	13	many	TRBV6-5	TRBJ1-2	CASSPDRGRGYTF	TGTGCCAGCAGTCCGGACAGGGGGCGAGGCTACACCTTC